This T cell receptor (beta chain) is from a study of response to subunit inactivated influenza vaccine. Study-wide findings and caveats: Few new T cells, the authors suggested, are recruited by each seasonal influenza vaccination.

Germline V lookup: CDR1 SEHNR, CDR2 FQNEAQ (reference sequence). Trimming removed 4 bases at V and 2 bases at J, with 9 bases between. This CDR3 comprises 14 residues. This clonotype was seen ten or more times. As yet, its antigen is unknown. TCRdb itself ran the RT-PCR reads through MiXCR, one entry per CDR3 protein. The table shows 530,000 or so distinct CDR3 sequences, with about 11% occurring only once. The chain links TRBV7-9 to TRBJ1-3; no reliable D call. The clonotype was recovered from a man aged 50 or older who received an inactivated influenza vaccine. The input for sequencing was PBMCs from blood, taken on the day of vaccination. The CDR3 nucleotides read TGTGCCAGCAGCTGGGTAGCTGCTGGAAACACCATATATTTT. Its translation is CASSWVAAGNTIYF.